This paragraph covers one TCR beta chain sequence. Germline CDR1 and CDR2: SGDLS and YYNGEE. This CDR3 contains 15 residues. V was pared by 4 bases and J by 5 bases, with 8 bases of the junction left unmatched. The sample is drawn from a study of blood T cell repertoires in COVID-19. Original methodology: Amplification of reference gene primers was used by the study to estimate nucleated cell counts. The assay was immunoSEQ multiplex PCR, and TCRdb's table has in-frame clones only and misses some. V and J calls plus clone size are reproduced from that table; the DNA served to infer D and trimming. This table has approximately 310,000 clones, approximately 88% appearing once. Recovery meant two consecutive negative NP/OP PCR tests, professional clearance, or resolved symptoms.

Sequencing input: PBMCs or T cells enriched from blood (not recorded which). The chain uses TRBV9 and TRBJ2-3; TRBD1 matches at 9 bases. The receptor's source is a man between 60 and 70 years old who had recovered from COVID-19. The CDR3 here is CASSKGQGGGDTQYF. The CDR3 nucleotides read TGTGCCAGCAGCAAGGGACAGGGTGGGGGAGATACGCAGTATTTT.